The sequence of this T cell receptor (beta chain) was determined in a study of cytomegalovirus exposure and HLA in healthy donors. Notes on the study in general: Across all donors, roughly uniform sequencing depth was an assumption of the presence/absence analyses.

Vbeta (60) and Jbeta (13) primers were used in the PCR. Sequencing used immunoSEQ multiplex PCR; TCRdb keeps in-frame clones, though not all of them. Of about 160,000 clones detected, 77% appear once; the ten largest clones hold 1.5% to 2%. CDR1 is MDHEN, CDR2 SYDVKM, per germline. This CDR3 spans 13 amino acids. The junction had 9 bases not matched to a gene; V was cut back by 8 bases and J by 8 bases. Concerning this clone itself: Its antigen is unidentified.

This receptor was identified in a woman under 40 in good health and CMV-seronegative. The V gene is TRBV28, the J gene TRBJ1-2, with TRBD1 matching over 9 bases. The sample comprised PBMCs. The CDR3 spells CASHRQGEGGYTF. CDR3 DNA: TGTGCCAGCCACCGACAGGGGGAAGGGGGCTACACCTTC.